This T cell receptor beta chain was recorded in a study of beta chain features in type 1 diabetes. For this clone: The antigen is unknown.

The entirety of the isolated RNA underwent reverse transcription, so expressed TCRB transcripts were sequenced. Method: immunoSEQ multiplex PCR; TCRdb's copy keeps in-frame clones and lacks some. The data show 250,000 to 350,000 clones, 14% seen once. Germline V gives CDR1 SQVTM, CDR2 ANQGSEA. The CDR3 extends over 14 amino acids. Trimming stripped 5 bases from V and 4 bases from J, with 17 bases between. Findings of the study overall: There was a moderate but significant shortening of TCRB CDR3s in all four CD4+ subsets of Type 1 diabetes patients.

Sequenced sample: naive CD4+ T cells from blood. The sequence was obtained from a man aged 30 to 45 with type 1 diabetes. The chain links TRBV29-1 to TRBJ1-2; D is uncertain. CDR3 DNA: TGCAGCGTTTATCTCGGTAGTCAAGTCTATGGCTACACCTTC. As protein: CSVYLGSQVYGYTF.